The entry below gives a single T cell receptor (beta chain) sequence along with its context. The antigen remains unidentified. The data belong to a study of T cell responses to AZD1222 COVID-19 vaccine. Study in general: Second-dose groups at about 4 or about 12 weeks were pooled. Study-wide points: Spike-specific TCR depth and breadth grew after two AZD1222 doses. Clonal diversity may have been underestimated in mostly white British donors. Only after the peak T cell response were repertoires sampled.

From germline, CDR1 is SNHLY and CDR2 FYNNEI. CDR3 length: 13 amino acids. Between the trimmed V and J ends, which lost 7 bases and 7 bases, there was a span of 13 bases. Sequenced by immunoSEQ multiplex PCR; TCRdb stores in-frame clones only, minus some. The sample consists of roughly 170,000 clones, 90% of them appearing once. This chain connects TRBV2 to TRBJ2-2; D is perhaps TRBD1 (7 bases). The sample was peripheral blood, taken on day 0 of AZD1222 vaccination. The receptor comes from an adult in good health. The CDR3 bases are TGTGCCAGCACAGGGGGGCCGGGCGGGGAGCTGTTTTTT. Protein sequence: CASTGGPGGELFF.